This T cell receptor beta chain is drawn from a study of shared clonotypes between healthy human individuals. Across the study: Per-donor plates numbered three CD4 naive, three CD4 memory, two CD8 naive and one CD8 memory. Notes on the study in general: It was only blood that was sampled, and tissue repertoires likely differ. Donors were few, which limited the genetic and exposure-history diversity represented.

A few counts support this clone. The target antigen is unknown. Researchers divided each subset's genomic DNA evenly across several immunoSEQ plates. The assay was immunoSEQ multiplex PCR, and TCRdb's table has in-frame clones only and misses some. This sample carries about 110,000 clones, roughly two thirds of them seen once, and the ten largest clones take about 24%. This receptor was identified in a woman aged 30 to 39 in good health. Sequencing was carried out using memory CD8+ T cells sorted from blood. Subset noted: CD45RO+ cells pooled with CCR7-negative TemRA cells.

This CDR3 reads CASNEYNNEQFF. CDR3 DNA sequence: TGCGCCAGCAACGAGTACAACAATGAGCAGTTCTTC. The rearrangement links TRBV5-1 to TRBJ2-1; no clear D. Germline CDR1 SGHRS, CDR2 YFSETQ. Trimming stripped 6 bases from V and 5 bases from J, with 9 bases between. The CDR3 contains 12 residues.